This T cell receptor beta chain comes out of a study of CD8+CD57+ T cells in acquired aplastic anemia. The overall study: On average, sorted CD4+ and CD8+ cells gave about 3.1 ug of DNA.

Turning to this clonotype: What it recognizes is unknown. Sequence at one end of the junction differs from germline and may be a read error.

Individuals selected for sequencing had exhibited CD8+CD57+ cell expansion on flow cytometry. The cohort consisted entirely of patients having severe acquired aplastic anemia. Study findings and constraints: Found in both controls and patients were approximately 30 CD8+ CDR3 sequences.

TCR beta VDJ and CDR3 profiling used genomic DNA as template. TCRdb called the reads again in MiXCR, with one record for every CDR3 protein. Among 200,000 to 300,000 distinct CDR3 sequences listed, around 82% were seen once. The CDR3 spans 13 residues. CDR1 is SGHVS, CDR2 FQNEAQ, per germline. The genes are TRBV7-8 and TRBJ2-3; D may be TRBD1 or TRBD2 (6 bases each). The source material was sorted CD4+, CD8+, or CD8+CD57+ T cells (not recorded which) from PBMCs. The sequence came from a human donor with aplastic anemia. CDR3 residues: CASSVGGTAATQF. DNA for the CDR3: TGTGCCAGCAGCGTCGGGGGCACAGCCGCGACGCAGTTT.